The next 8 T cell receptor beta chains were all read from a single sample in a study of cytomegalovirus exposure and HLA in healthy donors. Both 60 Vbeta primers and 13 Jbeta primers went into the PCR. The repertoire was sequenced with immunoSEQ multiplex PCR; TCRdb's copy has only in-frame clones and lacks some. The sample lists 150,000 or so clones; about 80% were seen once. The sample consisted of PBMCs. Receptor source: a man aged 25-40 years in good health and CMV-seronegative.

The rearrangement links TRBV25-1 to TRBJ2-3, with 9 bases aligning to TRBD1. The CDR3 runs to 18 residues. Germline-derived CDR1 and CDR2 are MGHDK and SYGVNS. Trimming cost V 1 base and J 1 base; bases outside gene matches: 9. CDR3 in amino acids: CASSESQHRGHGTDTQYF. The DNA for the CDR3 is TGTGCCAGCAGTGAATCGCAGCACAGGGGGCACGGCACAGATACGCAGTATTTT.

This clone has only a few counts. CDR3 sequence reads: CASSFGTAQSYEQYF. Here the CDR3 DNA reads TGCGCCAGCAGCTTCGGGACAGCCCAGTCCTACGAGCAGTACTTC. This chain links TRBV5-1 with TRBJ2-7; TRBD1 matches 7 bases. J gave up 1 base and V 2 bases, and 6 bases lay outside the gene matches. The V gene's germline CDR1 is SGHRS and CDR2 YFSETQ. The CDR3 runs to 15 residues. The full variable domain, completed using reference TRBV5-1 and TRBJ2-7, is KAGVTQTPRYLIKTRGQQVTLSCSPISGHRSVSWYQQTPGQGLQFLFEYFSETQRNKGNFPGRFSGRQFSNSRSEMNVSTLELGDSALYLCASSFGTAQSYEQYFGPGTRLTVT.

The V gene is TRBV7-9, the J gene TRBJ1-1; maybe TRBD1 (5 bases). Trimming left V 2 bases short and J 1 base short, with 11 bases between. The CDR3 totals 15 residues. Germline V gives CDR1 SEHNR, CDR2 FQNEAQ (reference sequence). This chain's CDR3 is CASSLISGGNTEAFF. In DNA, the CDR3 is TGTGCCAGCAGCTTAATATCGGGGGGGAACACTGAAGCTTTCTTT.

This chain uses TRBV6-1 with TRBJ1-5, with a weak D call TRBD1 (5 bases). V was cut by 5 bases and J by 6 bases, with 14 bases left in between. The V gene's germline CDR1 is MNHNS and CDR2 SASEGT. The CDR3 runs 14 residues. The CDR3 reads CASSPPGGVQPQHF. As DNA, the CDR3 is TGTGCCAGCAGTCCCCCCGGGGGGGTTCAGCCCCAGCATTTT.

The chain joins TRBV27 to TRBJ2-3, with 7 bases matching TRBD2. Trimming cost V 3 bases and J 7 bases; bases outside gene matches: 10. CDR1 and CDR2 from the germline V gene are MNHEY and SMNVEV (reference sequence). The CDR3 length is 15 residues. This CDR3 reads CASSFRSGGTNTQYF. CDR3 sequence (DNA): TGTGCCAGCAGTTTTAGGTCCGGGGGGACGAATACGCAGTATTTT.

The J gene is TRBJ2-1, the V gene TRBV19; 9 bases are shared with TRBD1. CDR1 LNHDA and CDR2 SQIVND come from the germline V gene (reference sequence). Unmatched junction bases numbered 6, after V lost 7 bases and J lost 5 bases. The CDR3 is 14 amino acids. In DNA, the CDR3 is TGTGCCAGTACCTCGGGACAGGGAGACAATGAGCAGTTCTTC. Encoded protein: CASTSGQGDNEQFF.

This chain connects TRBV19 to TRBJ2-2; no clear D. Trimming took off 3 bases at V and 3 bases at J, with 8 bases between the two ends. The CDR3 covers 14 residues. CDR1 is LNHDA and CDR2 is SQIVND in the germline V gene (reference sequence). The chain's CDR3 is CASSISRDTGELFF. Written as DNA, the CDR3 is TGTGCCAGTAGTATTTCACGGGACACCGGGGAGCTGTTTTTT.

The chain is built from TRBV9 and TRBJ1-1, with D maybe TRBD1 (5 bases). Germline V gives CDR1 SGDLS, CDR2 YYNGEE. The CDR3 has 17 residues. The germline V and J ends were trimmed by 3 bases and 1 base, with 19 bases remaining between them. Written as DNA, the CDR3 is TGTGCCAGCAGCGCCCATCTACGTCAGGGAGGGAACACTGAAGCTTTCTTT. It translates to CASSAHLRQGGNTEAFF.